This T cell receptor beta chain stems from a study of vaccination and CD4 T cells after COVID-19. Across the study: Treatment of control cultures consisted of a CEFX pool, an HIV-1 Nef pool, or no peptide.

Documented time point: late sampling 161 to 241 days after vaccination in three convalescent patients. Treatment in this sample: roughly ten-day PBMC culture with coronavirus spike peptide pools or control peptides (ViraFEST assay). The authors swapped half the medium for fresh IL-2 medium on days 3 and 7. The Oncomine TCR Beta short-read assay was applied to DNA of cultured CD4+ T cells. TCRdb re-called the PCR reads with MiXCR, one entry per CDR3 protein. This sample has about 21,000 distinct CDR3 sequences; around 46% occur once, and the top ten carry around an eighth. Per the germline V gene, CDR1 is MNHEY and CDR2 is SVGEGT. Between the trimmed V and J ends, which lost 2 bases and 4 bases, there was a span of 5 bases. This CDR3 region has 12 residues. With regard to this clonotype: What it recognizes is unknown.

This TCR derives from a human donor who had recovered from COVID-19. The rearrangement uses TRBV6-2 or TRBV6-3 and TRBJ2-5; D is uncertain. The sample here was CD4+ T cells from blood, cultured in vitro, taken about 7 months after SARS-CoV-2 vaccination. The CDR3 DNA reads TGTGCCAGCAGTTACAGGTCAGAGACCCAGTACTTC. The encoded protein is CASSYRSETQYF.